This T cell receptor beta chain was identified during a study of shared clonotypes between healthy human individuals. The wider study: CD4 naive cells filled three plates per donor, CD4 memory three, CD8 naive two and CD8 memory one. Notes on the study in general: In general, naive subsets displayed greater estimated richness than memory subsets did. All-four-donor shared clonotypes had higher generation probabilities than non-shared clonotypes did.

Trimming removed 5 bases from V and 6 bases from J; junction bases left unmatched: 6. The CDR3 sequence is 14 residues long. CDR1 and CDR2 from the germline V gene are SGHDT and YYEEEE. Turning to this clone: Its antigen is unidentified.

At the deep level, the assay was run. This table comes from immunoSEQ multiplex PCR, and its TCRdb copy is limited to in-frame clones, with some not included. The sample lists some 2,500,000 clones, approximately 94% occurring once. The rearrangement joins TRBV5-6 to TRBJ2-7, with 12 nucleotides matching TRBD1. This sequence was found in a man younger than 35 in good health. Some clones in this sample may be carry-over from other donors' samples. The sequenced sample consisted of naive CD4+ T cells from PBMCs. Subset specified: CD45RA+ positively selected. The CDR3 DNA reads TGTGCCAGCAGTCCCGGGACAGGGGGCGCCGAGCAGTACTTC. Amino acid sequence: CASSPGTGGAEQYF.